The text below deals with one T cell receptor (beta chain). Original processing methods: Counts of nucleated cells, estimated from reference gene primer amplification, were obtained. The repertoire was sequenced with immunoSEQ multiplex PCR; TCRdb's copy has only in-frame clones and lacks some. That table is the source of V, J and clone size, and D and trimming were worked out from the DNA. This table has about 270,000 clones, about 89% appearing once. The sample originates from a study of blood T cell repertoires in COVID-19. For the study at large: Acute-phase and convalescent COVID-19 samples originated in the United States, Italy and Spain.

This CDR3 region has 18 residues. The germline V gene has CDR1 GTSNPN and CDR2 SVGIG (reference sequence). J gave up 1 base and V 0 bases, and 8 bases lay outside the gene matches. Sequencing was carried out using peripheral blood. This TCR came from a man aged 40-50 years with active or convalescent COVID-19. The chain links TRBV30 to TRBJ1-5; 11 nucleotides match TRBD1. CDR3 region: CAWSVGTGGSWSNQPQHF. CDR3 DNA: TGTGCCTGGAGTGTCGGGACAGGGGGAAGTTGGAGCAATCAGCCCCAGCATTTT.